Presented here are 25 T cell receptor beta chains from one specimen sequenced in a study of a mutant IDH1 vaccine in newly diagnosed glioma. Time point reported: baseline, week 1 (first vaccination visit). As for treatment: pre-vaccination baseline after standard-of-care therapy. Clones were sequenced by immunoSEQ multiplex PCR, and TCRdb holds only the in-frame ones, with some missing. The sample lists 15,000 to 20,000 clones, nearly 97% seen once, with over 3% in the top ten. Sequenced material: peripheral blood mononuclear cells (PBMCs), taken from a glioma patient treated with radiotherapy, temozolomide or both. Every receptor here comes from a woman under 30 with glioma. Some clones in this sample may be carry-over from other donors' samples.

This clone was observed a few times. This chain joins TRBV6-1 and TRBJ2-7; D is undetermined. The CDR3 extends over 14 amino acids. Germline-derived CDR1 and CDR2 are MNHNS and SASEGT. Trimming took off 4 bases at V and 2 bases at J, with 12 bases between the two ends. The CDR3, as DNA: TGTGCCAGCAGTGCAGCGACGGGCCCCTACGAGCAGTACTTC. The encoded protein is CASSAATGPYEQYF.

The V and J genes are TRBV6-6 and TRBJ2-7; no reliable D call. The CDR3 has 13 residues. The germline V and J ends were trimmed by 0 bases and 2 bases, with 5 bases remaining between them. Looked up from germline, CDR1 is MNHNY and CDR2 is SVGAGI (reference sequence). The CDR3 reads CASSYSTAYEQYF. CDR3 in DNA: TGTGCCAGCAGTTACTCGACGGCCTACGAGCAGTACTTC.

By sample fraction, this clone is large. The chain recombines TRBV5-1 with TRBJ1-1; maybe TRBD1 (6 bases). Per germline, CDR1 SGHRS and CDR2 YFSETQ. This CDR3 comprises 11 residues. The V end lost 3 bases, the J end lost 8 bases, and 8 bases lay between the germline ends. CDR3 DNA sequence: TGCGCCAGCAGCTCCAGGGGAGAAGCTTTCTTT. This sequence encodes CASSSRGEAFF.

V gene TRBV10-2 combines with J gene TRBJ1-1; the match to TRBD1 covers 8 bases. Unmatched junction bases numbered 7, after V lost 6 bases and J lost 4 bases. The CDR3 spans 14 residues. Germline assignment: CDR1 WSHSY and CDR2 SAAADI. The CDR3 DNA follows: TGCGCCAGCAGAGCAGGGGGCGGGAGCACTGAAGCTTTCTTT. Translated: CASRAGGGSTEAFF.

The chain couples TRBV7-9 to TRBJ2-1; 8 nucleotides agree with TRBD1. V was clipped by 4 bases and J by 7 bases; unmatched bases: 0. From germline, CDR1 is SEHNR and CDR2 FQNEAQ (reference sequence). This CDR3 contains 12 residues. The CDR3 here is CASSWTGNEQFF. CDR3 sequence (DNA): TGTGCCAGCAGCTGGACAGGGAATGAGCAGTTCTTC.

The V gene is TRBV19, the J gene TRBJ2-7; D not resolved. V dropped 1 base and J dropped 2 bases, with 6 bases sitting between them. This CDR3 has 13 residues. Looked up from germline, CDR1 is LNHDA and CDR2 is SQIVND (reference sequence). Here the CDR3 DNA reads TGTGCCAGTAGTATAGGCAGGACCTACGAGCAGTACTTC. This codes for CASSIGRTYEQYF.

The rearrangement uses TRBV2 and TRBJ1-6; the D gene is possibly TRBD1 (6 bases). This CDR3 contains 20 residues. Trimming took off 5 bases at V and 10 bases at J, with 33 bases between the two ends. Germline loops: CDR1 SNHLY, CDR2 FYNNEI. CDR3 sequence: CASSPGKAKQGNFRRSPLHF. The CDR3 DNA follows: TGTGCCAGCAGTCCAGGAAAAGCGAAACAGGGAAATTTTAGAAGATCACCCCTCCACTTT.

This chain uses TRBV11-3 with TRBJ2-1, with TRBD2 matching over 11 bases. The CDR3 length is 15 residues. V lost 1 base and J lost 6; bases outside the gene matches: 2. Germline CDR1 reads SGHNT; CDR2 reads YENEEA. The CDR3 coding sequence is TGTGCCAGCAGCTTAGTAGCGGGAGGGGTCAATGAGCAGTTCTTC. It yields the protein CASSLVAGGVNEQFF.

The chain links TRBV2 to TRBJ1-5; a possible D gene is TRBD1 (6 bases). V lost 3 bases to trimming and J lost 6 bases, with 12 bases between them. The CDR3 is 14 amino acids. Germline CDR1 is SNHLY and CDR2 is FYNNEI. CDR3 sequence: CASSDEGGGQPQHF. The CDR3 DNA sequence: TGTGCCAGCAGTGATGAGGGAGGGGGTCAGCCCCAGCATTTT.

This rearrangement joins TRBV9 to TRBJ2-3; 8 positions agree with TRBD1. V trimming: 2 bases; J trimming: 4 bases; junction bases outside the gene matches: 12. Germline V gene data show CDR1 as SGDLS and CDR2 as YYNGEE. There are 17 residues in the CDR3. CDR3 residues: CASSVQGAPGLADTQYF. CDR3 coding DNA: TGTGCCAGCAGCGTGCAGGGGGCGCCGGGATTGGCAGATACGCAGTATTTT.

The V call is TRBV20-1, the J call TRBJ1-1; D is uncertain. The CDR3 spans 11 residues. Germline loops: CDR1 DFQATT, CDR2 SNEGSKA (reference sequence). Deletions cut 3 bases from V and 1 base from J, with 3 bases between. The CDR3 here is CSASENTEAFF. The CDR3 DNA reads as TGCAGTGCTAGTGAGAACACTGAAGCTTTCTTT.

This sequence joins TRBV5-1 and TRBJ1-1; 8 nucleotides match TRBD1. Per the germline V gene, CDR1 is SGHRS and CDR2 is YFSETQ. The CDR3 totals 18 residues. The J segment lost 0 bases and the V segment lost 4 bases, leaving 14 bases of the junction unmatched. In DNA, the CDR3 is TGCGCCAGCAGCAGGCCCGGGACAGGAGGCGGCATGAACACTGAAGCTTTCTTT. Its translation is CASSRPGTGGGMNTEAFF.

The chain recombines TRBV18 with TRBJ2-5, with 7 positions matching TRBD1. The CDR3 has 15 residues. Germline-derived CDR1 and CDR2 are KGHSH and LQKENI. The ends lost 3 bases at V and 5 bases at J; junction bases unmatched: 9. Here the CDR3 DNA reads TGTGCCAGCTCACCTTCCAACAGGGGTAGGGAGACCCAGTACTTC. It is translated as CASSPSNRGRETQYF.

The chain carries TRBV25-1 and TRBJ1-2; D call uncertain. Germline CDR1 and CDR2: MGHDK and SYGVNS. The CDR3 sequence is 13 residues long. With 1 base removed from V and 3 bases from J, the gap between germline ends came to 6 bases. This chain's CDR3 is CASSELEDYGYTF. CDR3 in DNA: TGTGCCAGCAGTGAATTAGAGGACTATGGCTACACCTTC.

This chain links TRBV5-6 with TRBJ1-2; unclear D gene. The CDR3 length is 14 residues. Germline lookup yields CDR1 SGHDT and CDR2 YYEEEE. V was pared by 4 bases and J by 6 bases, with 16 bases between. CDR3 residues: CASSPLGRTDGYTF. CDR3 DNA: TGTGCCAGCAGCCCCCTGGGCAGAACCGATGGCTACACCTTC.

The CDR3 DNA reads as TGTGTCAGAAGCTTAGCGGGATGGGCTGCGCTGAACACTGAAGCTTTCTTT. It yields the protein CVRSLAGWAALNTEAFF. The chain links TRBV7-5 to TRBJ1-1. TRBV7-5 is assigned pseudogene status. CDR3 size: 17 residues.

This clone has more than one count but fewer than ten. The V gene is TRBV6-1, the J gene TRBJ1-6; 8 bases match TRBD1. V dropped 1 base and J dropped 4; count of bases not matched to a gene: 9. This CDR3 has 18 amino acids. Germline V gene lookup returns CDR1 MNHNS and CDR2 SASEGT. The CDR3 nucleotides read TGTGCCAGCAGTGAAGAGGGATCTCAGGGGGCGTATAATTCACCCCTCCACTTT. This gives the protein CASSEEGSQGAYNSPLHF.

V gene TRBV5-1 combines with J gene TRBJ2-5; D uncertain. Germline V gives CDR1 SGHRS, CDR2 YFSETQ. The CDR3 is 13 residues long. The V gene lost 3 bases and the J gene lost 5 bases, with 11 bases spanning the gap. The CDR3 DNA follows: TGCGCCAGCAGCTCTATCAAGGACGAGACCCAGTACTTC. This sequence encodes CASSSIKDETQYF.

In the case of this clone: At one end the junction does not follow the germline gene, possibly because of a read error. V and J are TRBV6-1 and TRBJ1-2; no definite D call. Germline V gives CDR1 MNHNS, CDR2 SASEGT. The CDR3 contains 13 residues. CDR3 region: CASSEGRNYGYIF. DNA for the CDR3: TGTGCCAGCAGTGAAGGCAGAAACTATGGCTACATCTTC.

This clone was detected once. J is TRBJ2-1 and V is TRBV10-3, with TRBD2 matching 10 bases. V was clipped by 7 bases and J by 4 bases; unmatched bases: 7. This CDR3 contains 15 residues. Germline CDR1 and CDR2: ENHRY and SYGVKD. The CDR3 is CAITRAGGDYNEQFF. CDR3 sequence (DNA): TGTGCCATCACCAGAGCGGGGGGGGATTACAATGAGCAGTTCTTC.

The chain uses TRBV19 and TRBJ2-1; maybe TRBD1 (5 bases). The CDR3 is 14 residues long. Germline V lookup: CDR1 LNHDA, CDR2 SQIVND (reference sequence). Trimming took 5 bases from V and 4 from J, leaving 12 bases between them. CDR3 sequence: CASSPRGLYNEQFF. CDR3 nucleotide sequence: TGTGCCAGTAGTCCTAGGGGTCTTTACAATGAGCAGTTCTTC. The full variable domain, in which reference TRBV19 and TRBJ2-1 provide the parts outside the CDR3, is DGGITQSPKYLFRKEGQNVTLSCEQNLNHDAMYWYRQDPGQGLRLIYYSQIVNDFQKGDIAEGYSVSREKKESFPLTVTSAQKNPTAFYLCASSPRGLYNEQFFGPGTRLTVL.

V is TRBV6-6 and J is TRBJ2-5; D is ambiguous. Trimming took 0 bases from V and 1 from J, leaving 9 bases between them. The germline V gene encodes CDR1 MNHNY and CDR2 SVGAGI (reference sequence). The CDR3 spans 15 residues. This CDR3 is CASSYSYTVQETQYF. In DNA, the CDR3 is TGTGCCAGCAGTTACTCGTACACCGTCCAAGAGACCCAGTACTTC.

The chain joins TRBV27 to TRBJ2-7, with D perhaps assigned TRBD1 or TRBD2 (5 bases each). From germline, CDR1 is MNHEY and CDR2 SMNVEV (reference sequence). This CDR3 spans 14 amino acids. Trimming removed 3 bases from V and 2 bases from J, with 11 bases in between. CDR3 DNA sequence: TGTGCCAGCAGTTTCGATGGGGGAGCCTACGAGCAGTACTTC. It translates to CASSFDGGAYEQYF.

This clone was recorded only once. The chain is built from TRBV6-5 and TRBJ2-3; no reliable D call. The CDR3 is made up of 14 amino acids. Germline CDR1 MNHEY, CDR2 SVGAGI. V was cut by 2 bases and J by 7 bases, with 13 bases left in between. CDR3 protein: CASSYDSRPYTQYF. In DNA, the CDR3 is TGTGCCAGCAGTTACGATAGCCGCCCCTATACGCAGTATTTT.

V and J are TRBV7-9 and TRBJ2-5; 7 bases fit TRBD1. Germline assignment: CDR1 SEHNR and CDR2 FQNEAQ (reference sequence). This CDR3 has 16 residues. Trimming took 5 bases from V and 4 from J; bases not matched to a gene: 13. CDR3 sequence (DNA): TGTGCCAGCAGCCCCCCCCTTAGGGCAGGGGGAGAGACCCAGTACTTC. The encoded protein is CASSPPLRAGGETQYF.